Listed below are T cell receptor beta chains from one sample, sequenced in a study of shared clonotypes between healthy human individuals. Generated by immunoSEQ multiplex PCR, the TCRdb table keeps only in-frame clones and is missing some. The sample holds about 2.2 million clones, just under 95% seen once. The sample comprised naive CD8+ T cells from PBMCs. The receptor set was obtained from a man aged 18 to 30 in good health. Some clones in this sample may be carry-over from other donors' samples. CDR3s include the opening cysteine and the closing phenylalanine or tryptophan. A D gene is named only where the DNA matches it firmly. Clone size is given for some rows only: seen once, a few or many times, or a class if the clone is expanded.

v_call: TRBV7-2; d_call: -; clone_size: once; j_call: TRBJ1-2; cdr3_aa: CASTSPGPALSNYGYTF; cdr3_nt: TGTGCCAGCACCTCCCCGGGGCCCGCTCTCTCTAACTATGGCTACACCTTC
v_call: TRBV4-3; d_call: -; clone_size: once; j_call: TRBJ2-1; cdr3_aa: CASSQDKFQQGGDEQFF; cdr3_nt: TGCGCCAGCAGCCAAGATAAGTTCCAGCAGGGAGGCGATGAGCAGTTCTTC
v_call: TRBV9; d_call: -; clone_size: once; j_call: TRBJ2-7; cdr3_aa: CASSVDGETYEQYF; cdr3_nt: TGTGCCAGCAGCGTAGATGGGGAAACCTACGAGCAGTACTTC
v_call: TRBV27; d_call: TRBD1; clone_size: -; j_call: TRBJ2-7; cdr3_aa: CASSLRGTGLSYEQYF; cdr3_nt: TGTGCCAGCAGTTTAAGGGGGACAGGCCTCTCCTACGAGCAGTACTTC
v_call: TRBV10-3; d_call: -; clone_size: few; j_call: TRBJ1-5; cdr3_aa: CAIRGLHNQPQHF; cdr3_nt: TGTGCCATCAGGGGACTGCATAATCAGCCCCAGCATTTT
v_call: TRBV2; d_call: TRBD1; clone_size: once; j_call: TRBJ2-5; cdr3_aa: CASSEGTGGAAETQYF; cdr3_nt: TGTGCCAGCAGTGAAGGAACAGGGGGAGCCGCGGAGACCCAGTACTTC
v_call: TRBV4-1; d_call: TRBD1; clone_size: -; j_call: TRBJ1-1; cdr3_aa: CASSPRDSEVLLKAFF; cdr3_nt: TGCGCCAGCAGCCCTAGGGACAGTGAGGTCCTGTTGAAAGCTTTCTTT
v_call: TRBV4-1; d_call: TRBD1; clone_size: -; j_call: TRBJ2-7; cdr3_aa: CASRLTTGGINEQYF; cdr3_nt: TGCGCCAGCAGGTTAACTACAGGGGGGATAAACGAGCAGTACTTC
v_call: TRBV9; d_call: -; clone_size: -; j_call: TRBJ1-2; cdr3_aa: CASSVGGDGYIF; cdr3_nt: TGTGCCAGCAGCGTAGGAGGGGATGGCTACATCTTC
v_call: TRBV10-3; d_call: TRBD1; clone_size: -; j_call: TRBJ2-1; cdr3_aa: CAISELTAGTGVNEQFF; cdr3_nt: TGTGCCATCAGTGAGTTGACGGCGGGGACAGGGGTAAATGAGCAGTTCTTC
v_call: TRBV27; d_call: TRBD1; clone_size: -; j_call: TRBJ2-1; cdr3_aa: CASSFGAGQGLAEQFF; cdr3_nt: TGTGCCAGCAGTTTCGGTGCGGGACAGGGGTTGGCTGAGCAGTTCTTC
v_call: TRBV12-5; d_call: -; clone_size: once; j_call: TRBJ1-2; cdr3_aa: CASGSSPLNYGYTF; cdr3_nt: TGTGCTAGTGGTTCCTCGCCGCTCAACTATGGCTACACCTTC
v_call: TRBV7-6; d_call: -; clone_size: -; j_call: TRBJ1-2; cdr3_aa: CASSPSDRPPFENGYTF; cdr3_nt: TGTGCCAGCAGCCCTTCAGACAGACCACCTTTCGAAAATGGCTACACCTTC
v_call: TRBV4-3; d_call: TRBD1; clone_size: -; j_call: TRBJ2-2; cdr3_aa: CASSQGQGAVTGELFF; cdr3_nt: TGCGCCAGCAGCCAAGGGCAGGGGGCTGTCACCGGGGAGCTGTTTTTT
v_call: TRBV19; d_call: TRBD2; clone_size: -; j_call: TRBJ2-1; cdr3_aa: CASSGGETYNEQFF; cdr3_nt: TGTGCCAGTAGTGGGGGGGAGACCTACAATGAGCAGTTCTTC
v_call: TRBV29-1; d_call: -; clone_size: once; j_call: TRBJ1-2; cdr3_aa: CSVGVPVNYGYTF; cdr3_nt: TGCAGCGTTGGCGTCCCAGTTAACTATGGCTACACCTTC
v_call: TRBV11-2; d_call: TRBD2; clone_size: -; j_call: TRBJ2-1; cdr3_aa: CASSLGGLVYNEQFF; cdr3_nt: TGTGCCAGCAGCTTAGGCGGACTAGTCTACAATGAGCAGTTCTTC
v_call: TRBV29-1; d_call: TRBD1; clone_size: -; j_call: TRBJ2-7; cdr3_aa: CSVAGTGIEQYF; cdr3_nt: TGCAGCGTGGCCGGGACAGGGATCGAGCAGTACTTC
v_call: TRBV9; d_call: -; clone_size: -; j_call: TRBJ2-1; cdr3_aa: CASSFRRSNEQFF; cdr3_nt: TGTGCCAGCAGCTTTAGACGGAGCAATGAGCAGTTCTTC
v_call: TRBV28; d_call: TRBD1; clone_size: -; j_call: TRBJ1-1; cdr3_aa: CAGRGQGPMNTEAFF; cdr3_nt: TGTGCCGGAAGGGGACAGGGCCCAATGAACACTGAAGCTTTCTTT
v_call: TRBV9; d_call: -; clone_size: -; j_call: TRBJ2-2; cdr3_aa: CASRYSTDTGELFF; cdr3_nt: TGTGCCAGCAGATATTCGACGGACACCGGGGAGCTGTTTTTT
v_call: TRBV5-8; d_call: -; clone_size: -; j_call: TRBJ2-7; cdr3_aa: CASSLRGGSYEQYF; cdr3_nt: TGTGCCAGCAGCCTAAGGGGGGGATCCTACGAGCAGTACTTC
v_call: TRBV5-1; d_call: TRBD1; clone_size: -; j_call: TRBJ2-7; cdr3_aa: CASSPRDSSTKQYF; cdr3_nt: TGCGCCAGCAGCCCCCGGGACAGCTCTACGAAGCAGTACTTC
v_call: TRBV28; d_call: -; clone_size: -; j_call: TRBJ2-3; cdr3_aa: CASSLSTVSSTDTQYF; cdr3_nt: TGTGCCAGCAGTTTATCGACGGTTAGTAGCACAGATACGCAGTATTTT
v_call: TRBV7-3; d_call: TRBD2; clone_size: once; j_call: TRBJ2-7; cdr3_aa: CASSLGSAGVFEQYF; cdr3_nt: TGTGCCAGCAGCTTAGGTTCGGCGGGAGTGTTCGAGCAGTACTTC
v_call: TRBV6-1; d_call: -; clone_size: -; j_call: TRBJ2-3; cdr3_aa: CASTEGSGNTDTQYF; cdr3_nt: TGTGCCAGCACCGAAGGTAGCGGAAACACAGATACGCAGTATTTT
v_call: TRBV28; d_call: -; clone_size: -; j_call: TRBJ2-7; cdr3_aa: CASSIGAGSGPYEQYF; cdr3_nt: TGTGCCAGCAGTATAGGTGCGGGGTCGGGGCCCTACGAGCAGTACTTC
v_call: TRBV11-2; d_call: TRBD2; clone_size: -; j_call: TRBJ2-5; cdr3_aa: CASSPGLAGSQETQYF; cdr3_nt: TGTGCCAGCAGCCCAGGACTAGCGGGATCCCAAGAGACCCAGTACTTC
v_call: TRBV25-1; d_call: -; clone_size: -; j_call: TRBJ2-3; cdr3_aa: CASSDGVHTDTQYF; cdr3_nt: TGTGCCAGCAGTGACGGCGTCCACACAGATACGCAGTATTTT
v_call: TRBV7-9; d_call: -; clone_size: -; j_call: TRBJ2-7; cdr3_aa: CASSSSHAGGTYEQYF; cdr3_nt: TGTGCCAGCAGCTCCAGCCACGCAGGGGGGACCTACGAGCAGTACTTC
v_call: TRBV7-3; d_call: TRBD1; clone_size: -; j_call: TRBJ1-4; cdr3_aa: CASSSGGQAATNEKLFF; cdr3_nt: TGTGCCAGCAGCTCGGGAGGACAGGCAGCAACTAATGAAAAACTGTTTTTT
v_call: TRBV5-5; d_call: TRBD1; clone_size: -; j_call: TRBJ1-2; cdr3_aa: CASSAGTANYGYTF; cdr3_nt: TGTGCCAGCAGCGCCGGGACAGCTAACTATGGCTACACCTTC
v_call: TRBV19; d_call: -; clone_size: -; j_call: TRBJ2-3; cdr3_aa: CASSILPYTDTQYF; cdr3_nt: TGTGCCAGTAGTATCCTCCCCTACACAGATACGCAGTATTTT
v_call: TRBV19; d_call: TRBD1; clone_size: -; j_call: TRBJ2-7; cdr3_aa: CASSINRDSYEQYF; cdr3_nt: TGTGCCAGTAGTATCAACCGGGACAGCTACGAGCAGTACTTC
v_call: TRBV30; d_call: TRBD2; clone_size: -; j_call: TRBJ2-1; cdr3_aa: CAWSVLVTSVYNEQFF; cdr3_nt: TGTGCCTGGAGTGTACTCGTGACTAGCGTTTACAATGAGCAGTTCTTC
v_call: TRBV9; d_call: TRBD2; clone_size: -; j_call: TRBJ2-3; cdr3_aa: CASSPGVAGSGTDTQYF; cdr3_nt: TGTGCCAGCAGCCCGGGGGTAGCGGGGAGCGGCACAGATACGCAGTATTTT
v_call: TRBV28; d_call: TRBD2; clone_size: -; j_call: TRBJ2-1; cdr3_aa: CASKLSGTTPNEQFF; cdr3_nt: TGTGCCAGCAAACTGTCCGGGACTACCCCTAATGAGCAGTTCTTC
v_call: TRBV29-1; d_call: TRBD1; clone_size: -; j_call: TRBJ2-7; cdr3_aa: CSVGGQSFYEQYF; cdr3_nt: TGCAGCGTTGGGGGACAGAGTTTCTACGAGCAGTACTTC
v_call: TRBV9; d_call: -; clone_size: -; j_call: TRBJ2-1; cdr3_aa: CASSPNLGEFGEQFF; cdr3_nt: TGTGCCAGCAGCCCCAATCTGGGGGAGTTTGGTGAGCAGTTCTTC
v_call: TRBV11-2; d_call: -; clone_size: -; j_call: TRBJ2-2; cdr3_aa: CASTKMDTVNTGELFF; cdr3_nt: TGTGCCAGCACCAAGATGGATACAGTTAACACCGGGGAGCTGTTTTTT